This T cell receptor (beta chain) was captured by sequencing in a study of blood T cell repertoires in COVID-19. Study at large: In each case, the material was cDNA or gDNA derived from T cells, B-cell-depleted T cells, or PBMCs.

Trimming at V came to 6 bases and at J to 8 bases, leaving 12 bases not matched to a gene. Germline CDR1 is MNHNY and CDR2 is SVGAGI (reference sequence). This CDR3 contains 14 residues. Study processing details: Amplification from reference gene primers served as the basis for estimated nucleated cell counts. The assay was immunoSEQ multiplex PCR, and TCRdb's table has in-frame clones only and misses some. D and trimming were read from the DNA, whereas the V and J calls and clone size are those reported in that table. The table shows more than 150,000 clones, with 80% to 85% occurring only once. V gene TRBV6-6 combines with J gene TRBJ1-2; 7 nucleotides agree with TRBD1. The sequence was collected from a woman aged 55-75 years who had recovered from COVID-19. The sequenced sample consisted of PBMCs or T cells enriched from blood (not recorded which). CDR3 protein: CASRNDGTDQGYTF. CDR3 in DNA: TGTGCCAGCAGGAATGACGGGACAGATCAAGGCTACACCTTC.